This TCR beta chain emerged from a study of blood T cell repertoires in COVID-19. Measured with immunoSEQ multiplex PCR; TCRdb has only the in-frame clones, and not every one. The sample has approximately 120,000 clones; roughly four fifths are singletons. All enrollees were about 18 to 89 years old and from roughly 26 US areas. Participant-given clinical history determined each cohort assignment. The recovered donors of Cohort 3 showed two negative PCRs, clearance, or symptom resolution. J lost 6 bases, V lost 7 bases, and 4 bases had no gene match. This CDR3 region has 13 residues. The germline V gene has CDR1 LNHDA and CDR2 SQIVND (reference sequence).

The sample consisted of PBMCs or T cells enriched from blood (not recorded which). The chain recombines TRBV19 with TRBJ2-3; 10 positions agree with TRBD2. This TCR was sampled from a man aged 25 to 40 who had recovered from COVID-19. CDR3 in amino acids: CASTGLAADTQYF. The DNA for the CDR3 is TGTGCCAGTACCGGACTAGCGGCCGATACGCAGTATTTT.